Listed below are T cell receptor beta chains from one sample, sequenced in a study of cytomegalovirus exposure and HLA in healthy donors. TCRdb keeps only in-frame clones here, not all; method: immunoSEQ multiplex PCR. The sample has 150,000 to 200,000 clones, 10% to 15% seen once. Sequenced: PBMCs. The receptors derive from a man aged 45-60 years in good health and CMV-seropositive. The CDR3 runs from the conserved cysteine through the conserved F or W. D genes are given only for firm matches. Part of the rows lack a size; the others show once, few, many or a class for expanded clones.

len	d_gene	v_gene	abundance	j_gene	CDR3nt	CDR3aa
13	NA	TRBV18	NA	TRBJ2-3	TGTGCCAGCTCACCTACTAGTCCAGATACGCAGTATTTT	CASSPTSPDTQYF
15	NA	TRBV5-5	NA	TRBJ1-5	TGTGCCAGCAGCTTGTCTTCGGGGTACAATCAGCCCCAGCATTTT	CASSLSSGYNQPQHF
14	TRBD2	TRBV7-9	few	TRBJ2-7	TGTGCCAGCAGCGCGGGGGGGGTGGTCCCCGAGCAGTACTTC	CASSAGGVVPEQYF
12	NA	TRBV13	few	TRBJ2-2	TGTGCCAGCAGCTTACTCCGCGGGGAGCTGTTTTTT	CASSLLRGELFF
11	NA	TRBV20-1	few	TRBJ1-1	TGCAGTGCTAGAGCCGGTTTGGAAGCTTTCTTT	CSARAGLEAFF
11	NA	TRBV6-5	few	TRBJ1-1	TGTGCCAGCAGTTACAATTGGAGAGCTTTCTTT	CASSYNWRAFF
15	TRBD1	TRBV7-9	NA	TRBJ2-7	TGTGCCAGCAGCTCCGGGACAGACAGCTCCTACGAGCAGTACTTC	CASSSGTDSSYEQYF
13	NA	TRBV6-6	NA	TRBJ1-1	TGTGCCAGCAGTTACAGAGGGAACACTGAAGCTTTCTTT	CASSYRGNTEAFF
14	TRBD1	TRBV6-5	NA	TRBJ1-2	TGTGCCAGCAGTAACCTACAGGGGGTACATGGCTACACCTTC	CASSNLQGVHGYTF
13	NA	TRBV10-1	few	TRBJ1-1	TGCGCCAGCAGCAAAGACATGAAGACTGAAGCTTTCTTT	CASSKDMKTEAFF
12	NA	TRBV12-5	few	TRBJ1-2	TGTGCTAGTGGTTGGGGCGACTATGGCTACACCTTC	CASGWGDYGYTF
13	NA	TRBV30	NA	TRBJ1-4	TGTGCCTGGGGAAGAGGGGGAAATGAAAAACTGTTTTTT	CAWGRGGNEKLFF
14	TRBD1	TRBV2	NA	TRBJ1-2	TGTGCCAGCAGTGAAGGGGGGACAGAATATGGCTACACCTTC	CASSEGGTEYGYTF
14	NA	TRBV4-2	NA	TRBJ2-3	TGTGCCAGCAGCCAAGACCAGAACACAGATACGCAGTATTTT	CASSQDQNTDTQYF
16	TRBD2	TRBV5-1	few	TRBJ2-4	TGCGCCAGCAGCTATCTAGCGGGGGGAAATAAAAACATTCAGTACTTC	CASSYLAGGNKNIQYF
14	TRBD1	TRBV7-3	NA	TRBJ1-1	TGTGCCAGCAGGTCCCGGGACAGGAACACTGAAGCTTTCTTT	CASRSRDRNTEAFF
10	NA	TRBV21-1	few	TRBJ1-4	TGTGCCACCCCCGGCGGAAAACTGTTTTTT	CATPGGKLFF
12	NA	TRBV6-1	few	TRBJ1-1	TGTGCCAGCAGTGAAAGAGGGCGTCAGGCTTTCTTT	CASSERGRQAFF
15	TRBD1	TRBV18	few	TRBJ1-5	TGTGCCAGCTCACCCGGGACAGGGTCCAATCAGCCCCAGCATTTT	CASSPGTGSNQPQHF
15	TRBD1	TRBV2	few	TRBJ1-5	TGTGCCAGCAGTGAAATGGGACAGGGTGTCCAGCCCCAGCATTTT	CASSEMGQGVQPQHF
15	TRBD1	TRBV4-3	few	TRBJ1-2	TGCGCCAGCAGTCAAAGACAGGGGTCCCGCTATGGCTACACCTTC	CASSQRQGSRYGYTF
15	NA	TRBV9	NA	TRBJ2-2	TGTGCCAGCAGCGTAGCGGCAGGGTGGACCGGGGAGCTGTTTTTT	CASSVAAGWTGELFF
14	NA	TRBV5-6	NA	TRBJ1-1	TGTGCCAGCAGCTTGGTCGGGCAGGGGACTGAAGCTTTCTTT	CASSLVGQGTEAFF
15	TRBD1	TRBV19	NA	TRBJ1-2	TGTGCCAGTAGTATGGGACAGGGAGATTACTATGGCTACACCTTC	CASSMGQGDYYGYTF
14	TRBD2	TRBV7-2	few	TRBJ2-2	TGTGCCAGCAGCTCTAGCGGCGGCACCGGGGAGCTGTTTTTT	CASSSSGGTGELFF
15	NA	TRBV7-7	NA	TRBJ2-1	TGTGCTAGCGGCCCCCTGGGGAGCTCCTACAATGAGCAGTTCTTC	CASGPLGSSYNEQFF
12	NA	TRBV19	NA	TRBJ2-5	TGTGCCACCCAGGGGCCGGTGGAGACCCAGTACTTC	CATQGPVETQYF
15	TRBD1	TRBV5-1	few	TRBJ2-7	TGCGCCAGCAGCTCGGGCCAGGGACAGGGTTCCGAGCAGTACTTC	CASSSGQGQGSEQYF
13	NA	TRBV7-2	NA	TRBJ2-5	TGTGCCAGCAGCCCCCGCGCCCGGGAGACCCAGTACTTC	CASSPRARETQYF
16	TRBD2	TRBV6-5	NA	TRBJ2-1	TGTGCCAGCAGTTACTACCGGCTAGCGGCGCTCAATGAGCAGTTCTTC	CASSYYRLAALNEQFF
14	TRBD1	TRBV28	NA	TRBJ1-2	TGTGCCAGCAGTGGCTACAGGGGTTTGAGTGGCTACACCTTC	CASSGYRGLSGYTF
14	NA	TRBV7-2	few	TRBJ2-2	TGTGCCAGCAGCCCCCAGGGTGGTGGCGGGGAGCTGTTTTTT	CASSPQGGGGELFF
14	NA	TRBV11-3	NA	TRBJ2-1	TGTGCCAGCAGCCAACAGGGATATTACAATGAGCAGTTCTTC	CASSQQGYYNEQFF
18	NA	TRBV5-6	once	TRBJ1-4	TGTGCCAGCAGCCCTCGGGGAGCCGCCCCCTCAACTAATGAAAAACTGTTTTTT	CASSPRGAAPSTNEKLFF
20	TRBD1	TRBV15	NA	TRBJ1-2	TGTGCCACCAGCAGAGATCAGCGTCGGACAGGGGGAAGTCGAGGCTATGGCTACACCTTC	CATSRDQRRTGGSRGYGYTF
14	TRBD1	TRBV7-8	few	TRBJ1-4	TGTGCCAGCAGCTTAAACAGGGGAAATGAAAAACTGTTTTTT	CASSLNRGNEKLFF
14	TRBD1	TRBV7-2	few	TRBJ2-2	TGTGCCAGCAGCAGACAGGGGTCCACCGGGGAGCTGTTTTTT	CASSRQGSTGELFF
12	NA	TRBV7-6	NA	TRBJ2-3	TGTGCCAGCAGTGACGCGGTGGATACGCAGTATTTT	CASSDAVDTQYF
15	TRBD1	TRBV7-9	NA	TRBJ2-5	TGTGCCAGCAGCTCTCGGGACAGGGTAGGGGAGACCCAGTACTTC	CASSSRDRVGETQYF
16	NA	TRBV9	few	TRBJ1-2	TGTGCCAGCAGCGTAGATCCGGGACTTAAACCCTATGGCTACACCTTC	CASSVDPGLKPYGYTF
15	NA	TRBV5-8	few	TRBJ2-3	TGTGCCAGCAGCCCGGTCGGGGGGCGCACGGATACGCAGTATTTT	CASSPVGGRTDTQYF
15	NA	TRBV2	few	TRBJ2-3	TGTGCCAGCAGTCCCACAGGGAGAGACACAGATACGCAGTATTTT	CASSPTGRDTDTQYF
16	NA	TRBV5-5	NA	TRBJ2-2	TGTGCCAGCAGCTTGAGAGGCGGGAAGAACACCGGGGAGCTGTTTTTT	CASSLRGGKNTGELFF
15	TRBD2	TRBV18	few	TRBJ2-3	TGTGCCAGCTCCCCCCAAAGCGGGGGAACAGATACGCAGTATTTT	CASSPQSGGTDTQYF
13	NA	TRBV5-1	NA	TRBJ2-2	TGCGCCAGCAGCTCGCAGGGTTCCGGGGAGCTGTTTTTT	CASSSQGSGELFF
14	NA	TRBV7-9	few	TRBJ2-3	TGTGCCAGCAGCTTAGACGGAGGAGCAGATACGCAGTATTTT	CASSLDGGADTQYF
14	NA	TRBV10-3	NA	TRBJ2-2	TGTGCCATCAGCACAGCCTCCAACACCGGGGAGCTGTTTTTT	CAISTASNTGELFF
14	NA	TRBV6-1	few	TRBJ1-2	TGTGCCAGCAGTGAGTTTTGGGGACAATATGGCTACACCTTC	CASSEFWGQYGYTF
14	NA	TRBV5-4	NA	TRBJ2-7	TGTGCCAGCAGCTGGCCGGGACAAACCTACGAGCAGTACTTC	CASSWPGQTYEQYF
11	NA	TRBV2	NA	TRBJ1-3	TGTGCCAGCACTGAGGGTGGGCAGGGATATTTT	CASTEGGQGYF
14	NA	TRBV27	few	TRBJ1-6	TGTGCCAGCAGCCTTGGGGGGGGTAGTTCACCCCTCCACTTT	CASSLGGGSSPLHF
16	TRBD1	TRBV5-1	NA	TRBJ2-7	TGCGCCAGCAGCTCCCCGGGACAGGGGAGCGCCTACGAGCAGTACTTC	CASSSPGQGSAYEQYF